The sequence of this T cell receptor beta chain was determined in a study of naive and memory T cell subsets. Two oligonucleotides, mixed equimolar, formed the beta constant-region primer covering TRBC1 and TRBC2. The ligated cDNA underwent four PCR rounds using SP2 and nested alpha and beta constant-region primers. TCRdb ran MiXCR on the UMI-ligation and nested PCR reads and lists one entry per CDR3 protein. The sample has more than 100,000 distinct CDR3 sequences; 36% are singletons. Overnight CMV lysate stimulation of fresh PBMCs defined donor CMV status by CD4+ IFNgamma. This clonotype was counted between two and nine times. Its cognate antigen is unknown. Germline assignment: CDR1 LGHNA and CDR2 YNFKEQ. This CDR3 contains 16 residues. V lost 0 bases and J lost 4, with 13 bases in between. Overall study results and limits: A clonotype means one alpha or beta sequence, not an alpha/beta pair. TCR counts from RNA may reflect activation-linked expression changes.

Sequenced sample: central memory CD4+ T cells from blood. This TCR was sampled from a human donor in good health. The chain has TRBV4-2 and TRBJ2-1, with D possibly being TRBD2 (5 bases). The DNA of the CDR3 is TGTGCCAGCAGCCAAGATCTGACTACCCCTTACAATGAGCAGTTCTTC. Its protein product is CASSQDLTTPYNEQFF.